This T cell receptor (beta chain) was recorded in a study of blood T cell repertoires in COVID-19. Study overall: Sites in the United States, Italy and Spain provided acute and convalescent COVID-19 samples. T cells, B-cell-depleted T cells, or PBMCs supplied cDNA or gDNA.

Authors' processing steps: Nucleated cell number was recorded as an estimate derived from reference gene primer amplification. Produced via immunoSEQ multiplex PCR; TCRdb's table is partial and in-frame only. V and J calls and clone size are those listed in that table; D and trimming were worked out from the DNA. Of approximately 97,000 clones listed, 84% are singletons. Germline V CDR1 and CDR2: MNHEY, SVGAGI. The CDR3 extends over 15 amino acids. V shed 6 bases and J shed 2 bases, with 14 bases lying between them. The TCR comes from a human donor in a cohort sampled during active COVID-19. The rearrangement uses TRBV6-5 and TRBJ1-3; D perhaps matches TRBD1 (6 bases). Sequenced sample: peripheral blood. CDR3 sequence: CASRRNRDPGNTIYF. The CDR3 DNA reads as TGTGCCAGCAGAAGAAACAGGGATCCTGGAAACACCATATATTTT.